This T cell receptor beta chain derives from a study of cytomegalovirus exposure and HLA in healthy donors. Data came from immunoSEQ multiplex PCR; TCRdb stores just in-frame clones and leaves some out. In the table there are under 75,000 clones, approximately 96% of which are singletons. The material sequenced was PBMCs. The sequence was collected from a woman under 30 in good health and CMV-seropositive.

The CDR3 region has the DNA TGTGCCAGCAGTGAAAATTCCCACCCCGGACAGGGGAAAAACACCGGGGAGCTGTTTTTT. Its protein is CASSENSHPGQGKNTGELFF. The rearrangement links TRBV2 to TRBJ2-2; 9 nucleotides line up with TRBD1. The germline gives CDR1 SNHLY, CDR2 FYNNEI. The CDR3 consists of 20 residues. V shed 2 bases, J shed 2 bases, and the junction held 15 bases outside the gene matches.